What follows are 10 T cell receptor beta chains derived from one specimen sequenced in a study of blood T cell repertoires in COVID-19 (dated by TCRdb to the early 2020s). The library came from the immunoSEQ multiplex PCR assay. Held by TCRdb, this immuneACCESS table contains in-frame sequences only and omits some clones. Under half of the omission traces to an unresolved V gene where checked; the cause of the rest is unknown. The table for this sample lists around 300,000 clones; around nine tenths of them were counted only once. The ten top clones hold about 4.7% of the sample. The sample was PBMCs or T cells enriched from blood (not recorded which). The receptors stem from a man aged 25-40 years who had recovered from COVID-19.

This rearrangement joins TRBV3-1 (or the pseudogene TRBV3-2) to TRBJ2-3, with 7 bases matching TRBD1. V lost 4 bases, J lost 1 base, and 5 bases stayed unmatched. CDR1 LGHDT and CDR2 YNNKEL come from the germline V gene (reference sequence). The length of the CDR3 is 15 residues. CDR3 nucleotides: TGTGCCAGCAGCCTATGGACAGGCGGCACAGATACGCAGTATTTT. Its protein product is CASSLWTGGTDTQYF.

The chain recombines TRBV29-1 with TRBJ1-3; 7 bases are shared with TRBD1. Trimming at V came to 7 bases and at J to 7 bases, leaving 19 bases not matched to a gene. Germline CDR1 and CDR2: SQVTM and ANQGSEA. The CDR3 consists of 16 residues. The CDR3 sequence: CSAMTGSTSRRNTIYF. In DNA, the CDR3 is TGCAGCGCGATGACAGGGTCAACGTCTCGGCGGAACACCATATATTTT.

The DNA for the CDR3 is TGTGCCAGCAGCTTTCCGGGACAGGGGTTGCATTTT. Protein sequence: CASSFPGQGLHF. The chain combines TRBV5-4 with TRBJ1-5, with 10 nucleotides matching TRBD1. V was clipped by 2 bases and J by 15 bases; unmatched bases: 5. The length of the CDR3 is 12 residues. CDR1 and CDR2 (germline): SGHNT, YYREEE (reference sequence).

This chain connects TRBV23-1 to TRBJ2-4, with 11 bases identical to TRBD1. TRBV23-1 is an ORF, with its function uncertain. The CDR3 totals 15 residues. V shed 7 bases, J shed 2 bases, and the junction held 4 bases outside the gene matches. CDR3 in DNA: TGCGCCAGCACCGGACAGGGGGCGTCCAAAAACATTCAGTACTTC. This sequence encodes CASTGQGASKNIQYF.

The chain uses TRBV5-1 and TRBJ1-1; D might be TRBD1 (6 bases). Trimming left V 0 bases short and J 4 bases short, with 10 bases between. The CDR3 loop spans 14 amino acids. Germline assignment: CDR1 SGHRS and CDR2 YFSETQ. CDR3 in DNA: TGCGCCAGCAGCTTGGCCAGGGGCGTCACTGAAGCTTTCTTT. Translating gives CASSLARGVTEAFF.

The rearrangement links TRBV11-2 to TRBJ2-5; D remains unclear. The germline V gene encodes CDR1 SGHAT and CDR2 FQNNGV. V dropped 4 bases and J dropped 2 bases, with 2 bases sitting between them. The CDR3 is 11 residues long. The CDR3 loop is CASSSQETQYF. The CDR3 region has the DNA TGTGCCAGCAGCTCTCAAGAGACCCAGTACTTC.

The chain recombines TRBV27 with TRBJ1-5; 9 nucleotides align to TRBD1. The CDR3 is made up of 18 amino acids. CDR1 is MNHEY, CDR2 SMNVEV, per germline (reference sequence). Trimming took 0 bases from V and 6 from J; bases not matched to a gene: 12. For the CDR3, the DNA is TGTGCCAGCAGTTTATCGATCTCAGGACAGGGGCTGGTTCAGCCCCAGCATTTT. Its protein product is CASSLSISGQGLVQPQHF.

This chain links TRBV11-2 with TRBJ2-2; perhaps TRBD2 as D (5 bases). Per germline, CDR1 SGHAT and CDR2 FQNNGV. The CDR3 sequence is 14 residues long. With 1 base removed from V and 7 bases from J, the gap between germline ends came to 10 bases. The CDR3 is CASSLASGGGELFF. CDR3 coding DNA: TGTGCCAGCAGCTTAGCCTCAGGAGGCGGGGAGCTGTTTTTT.

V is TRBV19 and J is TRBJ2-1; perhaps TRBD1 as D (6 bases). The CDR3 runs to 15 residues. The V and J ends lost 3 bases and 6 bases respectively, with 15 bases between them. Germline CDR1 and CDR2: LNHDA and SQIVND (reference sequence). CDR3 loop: CASSIGQGYGNEQFF. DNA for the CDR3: TGTGCCAGTAGTATCGGGCAGGGGTATGGCAATGAGCAGTTCTTC. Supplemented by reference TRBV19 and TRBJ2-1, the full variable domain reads DGGITQSPKYLFRKEGQNVTLSCEQNLNHDAMYWYRQDPGQGLRLIYYSQIVNDFQKGDIAEGYSVSREKKESFPLTVTSAQKNPTAFYLCASSIGQGYGNEQFFGPGTRLTVL.

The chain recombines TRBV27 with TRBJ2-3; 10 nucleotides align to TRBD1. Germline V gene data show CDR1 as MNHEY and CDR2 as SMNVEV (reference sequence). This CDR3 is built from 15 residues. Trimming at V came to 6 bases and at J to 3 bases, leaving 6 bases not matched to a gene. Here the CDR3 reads CASSFDRGQTDTQYF. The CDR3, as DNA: TGTGCCAGCAGCTTCGACAGGGGGCAGACAGATACGCAGTATTTT.